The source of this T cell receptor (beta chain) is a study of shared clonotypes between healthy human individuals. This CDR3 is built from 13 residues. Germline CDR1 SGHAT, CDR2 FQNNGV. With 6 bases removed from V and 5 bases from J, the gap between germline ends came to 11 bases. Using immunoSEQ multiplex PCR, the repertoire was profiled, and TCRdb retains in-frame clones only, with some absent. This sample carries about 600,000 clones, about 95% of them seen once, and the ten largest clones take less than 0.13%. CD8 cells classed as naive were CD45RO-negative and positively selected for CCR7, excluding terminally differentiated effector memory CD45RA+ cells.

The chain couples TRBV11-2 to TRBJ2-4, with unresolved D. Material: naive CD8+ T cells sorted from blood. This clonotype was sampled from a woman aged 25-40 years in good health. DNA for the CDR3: TGTGCCAGCAGGGCGGAGATGCAAAACATTCAGTACTTC. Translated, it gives CASRAEMQNIQYF.